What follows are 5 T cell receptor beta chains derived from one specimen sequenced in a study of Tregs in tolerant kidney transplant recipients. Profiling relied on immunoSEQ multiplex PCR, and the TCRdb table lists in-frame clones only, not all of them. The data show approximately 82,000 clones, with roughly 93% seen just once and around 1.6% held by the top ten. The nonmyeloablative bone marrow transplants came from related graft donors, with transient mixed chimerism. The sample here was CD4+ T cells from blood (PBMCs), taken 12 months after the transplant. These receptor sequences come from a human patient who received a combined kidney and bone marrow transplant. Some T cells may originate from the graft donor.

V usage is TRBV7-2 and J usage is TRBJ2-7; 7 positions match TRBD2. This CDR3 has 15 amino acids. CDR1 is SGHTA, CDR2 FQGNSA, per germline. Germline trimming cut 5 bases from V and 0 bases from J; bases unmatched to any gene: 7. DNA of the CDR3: TGTGCCAGCAGCACGAATAGCGGGTCCTCCTACGAGCAGTACTTC. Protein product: CASSTNSGSSYEQYF.

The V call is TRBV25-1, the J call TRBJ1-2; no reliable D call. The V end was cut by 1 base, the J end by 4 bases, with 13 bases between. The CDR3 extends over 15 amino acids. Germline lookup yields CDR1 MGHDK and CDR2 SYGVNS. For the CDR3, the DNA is TGTGCCAGCAGTGAATTAGAAGCGCTAGGCTATGGCTACACCTTC. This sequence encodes CASSELEALGYGYTF.

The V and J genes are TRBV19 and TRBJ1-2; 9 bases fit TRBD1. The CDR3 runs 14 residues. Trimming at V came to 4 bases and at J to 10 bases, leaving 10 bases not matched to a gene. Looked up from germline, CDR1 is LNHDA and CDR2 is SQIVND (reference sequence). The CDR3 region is CASSTQGAPNAYTF. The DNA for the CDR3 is TGTGCCAGTAGTACACAGGGGGCGCCTAATGCCTACACCTTC. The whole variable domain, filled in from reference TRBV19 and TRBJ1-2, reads DGGITQSPKYLFRKEGQNVTLSCEQNLNHDAMYWYRQDPGQGLRLIYYSQIVNDFQKGDIAEGYSVSREKKESFPLTVTSAQKNPTAFYLCASSTQGAPNAYTFGSGTRLTVV.

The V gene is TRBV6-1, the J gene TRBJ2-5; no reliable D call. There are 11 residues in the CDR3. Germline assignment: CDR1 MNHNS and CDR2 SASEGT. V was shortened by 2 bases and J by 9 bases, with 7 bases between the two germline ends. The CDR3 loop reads CASSEFGPQYF. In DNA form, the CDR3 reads TGTGCCAGCAGTGAATTTGGGCCCCAGTACTTC.

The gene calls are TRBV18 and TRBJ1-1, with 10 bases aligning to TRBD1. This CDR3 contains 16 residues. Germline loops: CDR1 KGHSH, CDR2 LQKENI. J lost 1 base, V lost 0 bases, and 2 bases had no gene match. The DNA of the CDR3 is TGTGCCAGCTCACCACCGACAGGGGGCTCGAACACTGAAGCTTTCTTT. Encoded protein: CASSPPTGGSNTEAFF.